The entry below gives a single T cell receptor beta chain sequence along with its context. The antigen is not known. CDR3 length: 20 residues. CDR1 and CDR2 (germline): KGHSH, LQKENI. After removal of 5 bases from V and 0 bases from J, the junction contained 17 bases not matched to a gene. This record comes from a study of cytomegalovirus exposure and HLA in healthy donors. Study-level background: An analysis done earlier identified roughly 120 million unique TCR beta sequences from approximately 200 million T cells.

The study ran its PCR with 60 Vbeta and 13 Jbeta primers. Only in-frame clones appear in the TCRdb table, and some are missing; sequencing was by immunoSEQ multiplex PCR. The profile shows around 100,000 clones, more than 80% of them singletons. Study-wide findings and caveats: Prediction of most subjects' HLA-A and HLA-B alleles by TCR beta sequences was reportedly accurate. Analysis was carried out at a later point, and it linked a missense DCLRE1C variant to TCR beta V- and J-gene trimming.

The gene calls are TRBV18 and TRBJ2-3, with TRBD2 identical over 10 bases. The source is a man aged 25-40 years in good health and CMV-seronegative. The sequencing sample was made of PBMCs. In DNA form, the CDR3 reads TGTGCCAGCTCAGGGATCCGACTAGCGGGCCCCTTTTCTAGCACAGATACGCAGTATTTT. Protein product: CASSGIRLAGPFSSTDTQYF.